The T cell receptor beta chain under discussion was sequenced for a study of T cell responses to AZD1222 COVID-19 vaccine. Notes on the study in general: Seropositive status at baseline applied to only five to seven AZD1222 recipients. Nearly half of the spike-specific TCRs reportedly recognize variant regions that carry no mutations. It should be noted that donors were predominantly white British and more often female, and clonal diversity was possibly underestimated. No repertoire was sampled before or during the peak T cell response, only after it.

Details on this clone: Its antigen is currently unknown.

Assay used: immunoSEQ multiplex PCR; TCRdb lists only in-frame clones, some missing. The sample lists 100,000 or so clones; around 94% were seen once. Germline-derived CDR1 and CDR2 are SNHLY and FYNNEI. The CDR3 loop spans 12 amino acids. Deletions cut 0 bases from V and 9 bases from J, with 6 bases between. Specimen: peripheral blood, collected on day 0 of AZD1222 vaccination. V and J are TRBV2 and TRBJ1-5; D is ambiguous. This receptor was identified in an adult in good health. The CDR3 region is CASSEASRPQHF. DNA of the CDR3: TGTGCCAGCAGTGAAGCATCGAGGCCCCAGCATTTT.